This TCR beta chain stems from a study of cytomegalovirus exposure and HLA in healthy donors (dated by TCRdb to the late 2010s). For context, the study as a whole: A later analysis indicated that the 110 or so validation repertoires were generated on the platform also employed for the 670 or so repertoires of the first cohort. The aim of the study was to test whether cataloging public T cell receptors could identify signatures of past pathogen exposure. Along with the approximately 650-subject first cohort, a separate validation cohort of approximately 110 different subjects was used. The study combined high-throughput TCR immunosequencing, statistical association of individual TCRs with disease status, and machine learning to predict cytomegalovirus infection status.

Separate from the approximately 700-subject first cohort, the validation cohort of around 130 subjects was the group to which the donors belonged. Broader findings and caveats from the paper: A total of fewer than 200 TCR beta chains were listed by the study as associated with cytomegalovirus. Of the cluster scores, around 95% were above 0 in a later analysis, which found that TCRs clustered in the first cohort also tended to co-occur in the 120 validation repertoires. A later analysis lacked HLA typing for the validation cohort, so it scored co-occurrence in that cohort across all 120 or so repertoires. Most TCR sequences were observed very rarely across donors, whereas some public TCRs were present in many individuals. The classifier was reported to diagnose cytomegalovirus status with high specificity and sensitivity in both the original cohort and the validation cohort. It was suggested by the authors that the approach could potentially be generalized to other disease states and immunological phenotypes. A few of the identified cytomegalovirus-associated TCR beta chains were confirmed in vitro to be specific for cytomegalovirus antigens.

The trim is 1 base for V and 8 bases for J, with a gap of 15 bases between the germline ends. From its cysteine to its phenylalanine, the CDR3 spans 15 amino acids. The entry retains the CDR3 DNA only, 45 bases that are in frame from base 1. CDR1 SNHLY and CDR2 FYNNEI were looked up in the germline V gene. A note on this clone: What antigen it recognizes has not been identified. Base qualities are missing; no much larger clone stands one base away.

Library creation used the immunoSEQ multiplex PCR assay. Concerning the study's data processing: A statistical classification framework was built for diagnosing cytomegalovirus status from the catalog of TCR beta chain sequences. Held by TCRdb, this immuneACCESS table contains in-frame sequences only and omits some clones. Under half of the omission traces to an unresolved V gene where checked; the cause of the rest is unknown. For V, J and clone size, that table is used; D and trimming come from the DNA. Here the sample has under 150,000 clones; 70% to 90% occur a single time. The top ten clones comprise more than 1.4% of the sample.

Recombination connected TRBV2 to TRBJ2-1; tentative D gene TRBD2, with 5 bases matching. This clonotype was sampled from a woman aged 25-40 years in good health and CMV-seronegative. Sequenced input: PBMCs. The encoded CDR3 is CASSEEARPGYEQFF. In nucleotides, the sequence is TGTGCCAGCAGTGAAGAGGCCCGCCCGGGGTATGAGCAGTTCTTC.